Following are 21 T cell receptor beta chains from one sample sequenced in a study of stem cell transplantation in POMP-related autoinflammatory disease. Clones were sequenced by immunoSEQ multiplex PCR, and TCRdb holds only the in-frame ones, with some missing. Of roughly 6,900 clones detected, less than 90% appear once; the ten largest clones hold 3.5% to 5%. The sequenced sample was a CXCR5-defined cell subset from PBMCs. These receptors came from a human donor in good health.

The CDR3 DNA is TGCGCCAGCAGCTTGGCCAGGGGGCGCGGCACTGAAGCTTTCTTT. It is translated as CASSLARGRGTEAFF. V usage is TRBV5-1 and J usage is TRBJ1-1, with 8 nucleotides matching TRBD1. J gave up 4 bases and V 0 bases, and 5 bases lay outside the gene matches. The CDR3 extends over 15 amino acids. Germline lookup yields CDR1 SGHRS and CDR2 YFSETQ.

The V call is TRBV2, the J call TRBJ2-7; D gene ambiguous. Germline V gene sequence: CDR1 SNHLY, CDR2 FYNNEI. Trimming removed 7 bases from V and 6 bases from J, with 16 bases in between. The CDR3 is made up of 13 amino acids. The CDR3 loop is CASNGVGILEQYF. For the CDR3, the DNA is TGTGCCAGCAATGGGGTAGGGATTCTCGAGCAGTACTTC. Based on the CDR3 plus reference TRBV2 and TRBJ2-7, the full variable domain is EPEVTQTPSHQVTQMGQEVILRCVPISNHLYFYWYRQILGQKVEFLVSFYNNEISEKSEIFDDQFSVERPDGSNFTLKIRSTKLEDSAMYFCASNGVGILEQYFGPGTRLTVT.

The genes are TRBV29-1 and TRBJ1-2; no clear D gene. V was shortened by 7 bases and J by 4 bases, with 13 bases between the two germline ends. CDR1 is SQVTM, CDR2 ANQGSEA, per germline. The CDR3 is made up of 12 amino acids. In DNA form, the CDR3 reads TGCAGCGCCCGGTCCTCCCTCTATGGCTACACCTTC. The encoded protein is CSARSSLYGYTF.

The V call is TRBV19, the J call TRBJ1-1; D is undetermined. Germline values: CDR1 LNHDA, CDR2 SQIVND (reference sequence). CDR3 length equals 17 residues. Trimming removed 8 bases from V and 3 bases from J, with 25 bases in between. The CDR3, as DNA: TGTGCCAGTCATGGGTTCTCAGGATTCCTTAGGGACACTGAAGCTTTCTTT. This translates into CASHGFSGFLRDTEAFF.

The CDR3 loop is CASRAGTPDYGYTF. The CDR3 bases are TGTGCCAGTAGAGCCGGGACGCCGGACTATGGCTACACCTTC. This rearrangement joins TRBV19 to TRBJ1-2; D might be TRBD1 (5 bases). From germline, CDR1 is LNHDA and CDR2 SQIVND (reference sequence). The CDR3 runs to 14 residues. Trimming pared 6 bases from V and 3 bases from J, leaving 14 bases between.

In its sample, this clone was seen once. The J gene is TRBJ1-2, the V gene TRBV5-4, with a tentative D call TRBD1 (5 bases). CDR3 length equals 13 residues. Germline V CDR1 and CDR2: SGHNT, YYREEE (reference sequence). The germline V and J ends were trimmed by 4 bases and 6 bases, with 13 bases remaining between them. In nucleotides, the CDR3 is TGTGCCAGCAGCCCGGCCGGGACTAATGGCTACACCTTC. The encoded protein is CASSPAGTNGYTF.

This chain connects TRBV6-5 to TRBJ1-1, with 7 positions matching TRBD1. The germline V gene has CDR1 MNHEY and CDR2 SVGAGI. The CDR3 runs to 15 residues. Germline trimming cut 8 bases from V and 3 bases from J; bases unmatched to any gene: 12. The CDR3 loop is CASCRTGIRDTEAFF. The CDR3 coding sequence is TGTGCCAGCTGCCGGACAGGCATCAGGGACACTGAAGCTTTCTTT.

This chain joins TRBV5-6 and TRBJ1-1; D possibly corresponds to TRBD1 (6 bases). The germline V and J ends were trimmed by 0 bases and 1 base, with 10 bases remaining between them. The CDR3 is 15 residues long. Germline V lookup: CDR1 SGHDT, CDR2 YYEEEE. The CDR3 coding sequence is TGTGCCAGCAGCTTGGATGCAGGGGCGAACACTGAAGCTTTCTTT. Translating gives CASSLDAGANTEAFF.

The chain combines TRBV5-4 with TRBJ2-2, with D perhaps given as TRBD1 or TRBD2 (5 bases each). The CDR3 covers 15 residues. V was pared by 4 bases and J by 0 bases, with 10 bases between. Germline CDR1 SGHNT, CDR2 YYREEE (reference sequence). The CDR3 sequence is CASSPGGPNTGELFF. CDR3 in DNA: TGTGCCAGCAGCCCTGGGGGACCGAACACCGGGGAGCTGTTTTTT.

This CDR3 reads CATQGGGYTF. The CDR3 DNA follows: TGTGCCACGCAGGGTGGTGGCTACACCTTC. This chain connects TRBV27 to TRBJ1-2; weak D call: TRBD1 (5 bases). Trimming removed 10 bases from V and 7 bases from J, with 10 bases in between. Per germline, CDR1 MNHEY and CDR2 SMNVEV (reference sequence). The CDR3 is 10 amino acids.

Written as DNA, the CDR3 is TGTGCCAGCAGTGCCCCGACCGCGGATGGACGGCCCCTCCACTTT. It yields the protein CASSAPTADGRPLHF. The chain has TRBV28 and TRBJ1-6; D gene ambiguous. V dropped 5 bases and J dropped 13 bases, with 21 bases sitting between them. The CDR3 contains 15 residues. Germline assignment: CDR1 MDHEN and CDR2 SYDVKM.

J is TRBJ2-3 and V is TRBV2, with D perhaps given as TRBD1 or TRBD2 (5 bases each). The germline V and J ends were trimmed by 2 bases and 2 bases, with 14 bases remaining between them. Per the germline V gene, CDR1 is SNHLY and CDR2 is FYNNEI. The CDR3 contains 16 residues. CDR3 protein: CASSEIVPGPTDTQYF. Written as DNA, the CDR3 is TGTGCCAGCAGTGAAATCGTGCCGGGACCCACAGATACGCAGTATTTT.

This clone was observed a single time. CDR3 sequence (DNA): TGTGCCAGCAGTGAAGCCCCGGGCCCTTCAGGGGCTGAAGCTTTCTTT. Translating it yields CASSEAPGPSGAEAFF. V and J are TRBV6-1 and TRBJ1-1; D possibly corresponds to TRBD1 (6 bases). Germline V CDR1 and CDR2: MNHNS, SASEGT. The CDR3 is 16 residues long. The germline V and J ends were trimmed by 0 bases and 6 bases, with 17 bases remaining between them.

DNA for the CDR3: TGTGCCAGCAGTTTATGGCCCGGGACAGGGGCTCTTAATGAAAAACTGTTTTTT. This encodes CASSLWPGTGALNEKLFF. The chain is built from TRBV28 and TRBJ1-4, with TRBD1 identical over 10 bases. Germline lookup yields CDR1 MDHEN and CDR2 SYDVKM. The CDR3 loop spans 18 amino acids. The V and J ends lost 0 bases and 4 bases, in that order; junction bases with no gene match: 8.

J is TRBJ1-4 and V is TRBV2; 7 nucleotides match TRBD1. The germline CDR1 and CDR2 sequences are SNHLY and FYNNEI. CDR3 size: 17 residues. Trimming cost V 5 bases and J 0 bases; bases outside gene matches: 9. The chain's CDR3 is CASSQKTGPTTNEKLFF. The CDR3 DNA sequence: TGTGCCAGCAGTCAGAAGACAGGGCCAACAACTAATGAAAAACTGTTTTTT.

The chain recombines TRBV7-9 with TRBJ1-6, with 9 positions matching TRBD1. CDR1 is SEHNR and CDR2 is FQNEAQ in the germline V gene (reference sequence). The CDR3 runs 16 residues. V lost 4 bases and J lost 7; bases outside the gene matches: 8. The CDR3 region is CASSSGQGFYNSPLHF. For the CDR3, the DNA is TGTGCCAGCAGCTCCGGACAGGGGTTTTACAATTCACCCCTCCACTTT.

The chain recombines TRBV11-2 with TRBJ1-2, with D uncertain. The CDR3 length is 14 residues. Germline CDR1 and CDR2: SGHAT and FQNNGV. V was shortened by 5 bases and J by 8 bases, with 18 bases between the two germline ends. The CDR3 loop is CASSPPSGIRGYTF. The CDR3 nucleotides are TGTGCCAGCAGCCCACCCTCCGGCATAAGAGGCTACACCTTC. The whole variable domain, remainder taken from reference TRBV11-2 and TRBJ1-2, is EAGVAQSPRYKIIEKRQSVAFWCNPISGHATLYWYQQILGQGPKLLIQFQNNGVVDDSQLPKDRFSAERLKGVDSTLKIQPAKLEDSAVYLCASSPPSGIRGYTFGSGTRLTVV.

The genes are TRBV6-5 and TRBJ1-2; D is unclear. The CDR3 sequence is 15 residues long. Germline V lookup: CDR1 MNHEY, CDR2 SVGAGI. V lost 2 bases, J lost 0 bases, and 10 bases lay in between. CDR3 sequence: CASSYRRTANYGYTF. CDR3 in DNA: TGTGCCAGCAGTTACCGACGGACCGCTAACTATGGCTACACCTTC.

The rearrangement links TRBV9 to TRBJ2-2, with 8 positions matching TRBD2. CDR3 size: 18 residues. V was clipped by 4 bases and J by 6 bases; unmatched bases: 17. Per the germline V gene, CDR1 is SGDLS and CDR2 is YYNGEE. CDR3 in amino acids: CASSPQLRRGAGAGELFF. As DNA, the CDR3 is TGTGCCAGCAGCCCCCAACTCCGGCGGGGGGCGGGGGCCGGGGAGCTGTTTTTT.

The chain is built from TRBV19 and TRBJ1-6; unclear D gene. This CDR3 has 16 amino acids. Germline V gene lookup returns CDR1 LNHDA and CDR2 SQIVND (reference sequence). The germline V and J ends were trimmed by 1 base and 2 bases, with 9 bases remaining between them. CDR3 nucleotides: TGTGCCAGTAGTATAGGGTTCGCAGCCTATAATTCACCCCTCCACTTT. Translated: CASSIGFAAYNSPLHF.

V usage is TRBV4-1 and J usage is TRBJ2-5, with TRBD1 matching 7 bases. J was trimmed by 5 bases and V by 3 bases; bases with no gene match: 9. Looked up from germline, CDR1 is MGHRA and CDR2 is YSYEKL. The CDR3 consists of 15 residues. The CDR3 loop is CASSQISTGHETQYF. CDR3 DNA sequence: TGCGCCAGCAGCCAGATTTCGACAGGGCATGAGACCCAGTACTTC.